One sample yielded the 23 T cell receptor beta chains listed below, sequenced in a study of blood T cell repertoires in COVID-19 (TCRdb year 2020). Library creation used the immunoSEQ multiplex PCR assay. TCRdb retrieved this table from immuneACCESS and kept in-frame rearrangements only. Not all clones are present; in checked studies, unresolved V genes account for under half, and no reason is known for the remainder. The sample data list fewer than 400,000 clones, and 80% to 90% of these were observed just once. Of the sample, around 9.3% falls within the top ten clones. Sequenced material: PBMCs or T cells enriched from blood (not recorded which). Every receptor here comes from a woman between 45 and 60 years old who had recovered from COVID-19.

The count of this clone is one. The rearrangement joins TRBV12-3 or TRBV12-4 to TRBJ2-1, with 7 bases lining up with TRBD1. This CDR3 spans 13 amino acids. The J segment lost 7 bases and the V segment lost 6 bases, leaving 6 bases of the junction unmatched. CDR3 in amino acids: CASSYATGNEQFF. Written as DNA, the CDR3 is TGTGCCAGCAGCTACGCGACAGGGAATGAGCAGTTCTTC.

J is TRBJ1-1 and V is TRBV28; D call uncertain. The length of the CDR3 is 15 residues. V was pared by 1 base and J by 1 base, with 10 bases between. Germline lookup yields CDR1 MDHEN and CDR2 SYDVKM. CDR3 DNA: TGTGCCAGCAGTTTATCGGGGTTGGCGAACACTGAAGCTTTCTTT. Its protein product is CASSLSGLANTEAFF.

The gene calls are TRBV27 and TRBJ1-3, with a tentative D call TRBD1 (5 bases). Germline CDR1 and CDR2: MNHEY and SMNVEV (reference sequence). Trimming left V 6 bases short and J 3 bases short, with 21 bases between. The CDR3 is 17 residues long. CDR3 DNA sequence: TGTGCCAGCAGCTCCATTGGGGGGGGTGTCCATGGAAACACCATATATTTT. It specifies CASSSIGGGVHGNTIYF.

V is TRBV6-1 and J is TRBJ2-7; TRBD2 aligns across 8 bases. There are 16 residues in the CDR3. J gave up 0 bases and V 2 bases, and 6 bases lay outside the gene matches. CDR1 and CDR2 from the germline V gene are MNHNS and SASEGT. DNA for the CDR3: TGTGCCAGCAGTGAACCTAGCGGGCCGAGCTCCTACGAGCAGTACTTC. It is translated as CASSEPSGPSSYEQYF.

The gene calls are TRBV19 and TRBJ2-2, with D maybe TRBD1 (5 bases). V gave up 7 bases and J gave up 4 bases, with 10 bases separating them. The germline V gene has CDR1 LNHDA and CDR2 SQIVND (reference sequence). This CDR3 is 13 amino acids long. CDR3 bases: TGTGCCAGTACCGGCAGGGTCACCGGGGAGCTGTTTTTT. Protein: CASTGRVTGELFF.

This rearrangement joins TRBV7-2 to TRBJ1-2; D is unclear. CDR3 length: 15 residues. Germline V gene sequence: CDR1 SGHTA, CDR2 FQGNSA. Trimming shortened V by 4 bases and J by 8 bases, and 20 bases separated the two germline ends. CDR3 in amino acids: CASSSLGGGFYGYTF. CDR3 DNA sequence: TGTGCCAGCAGCTCCCTCGGAGGAGGGTTCTACGGCTACACCTTC.

The V call is TRBV5-1, the J call TRBJ1-4, with D unresolved. The CDR3 is 15 amino acids. V was cut by 4 bases and J by 0 bases, with 10 bases left in between. Germline V CDR1 and CDR2: SGHRS, YFSETQ. The CDR3 coding sequence is TGCGCCAGCAGCCCAACGGGGACAACTAATGAAAAACTGTTTTTT. Protein: CASSPTGTTNEKLFF.

The J gene is TRBJ1-1, the V gene TRBV29-1; D might be TRBD1 (5 bases). Looked up from germline, CDR1 is SQVTM and CDR2 is ANQGSEA. The germline V and J ends were trimmed by 4 bases and 5 bases, with 14 bases remaining between them. The CDR3 covers 13 residues. CDR3 sequence (DNA): TGCAGCGTTGTGGGGGGAAGCAGGACTGAAGCTTTCTTT. It encodes CSVVGGSRTEAFF.

This clone was observed a handful of times. This chain connects TRBV27 to TRBJ2-7, with a weak D call TRBD1 (6 bases). Germline V gene sequence: CDR1 MNHEY, CDR2 SMNVEV (reference sequence). This CDR3 spans 13 amino acids. Trimming removed 6 bases from V and 2 bases from J, with 11 bases in between. CDR3 DNA sequence: TGTGCCAGCAGCATTACAGGGACCTACGAGCAGTACTTC. This translates into CASSITGTYEQYF.

This clone was detected only a few times. The chain carries TRBV29-1 and TRBJ1-2, with D possibly being TRBD1 (6 bases). Trimming stripped 5 bases from V and 6 bases from J, with 22 bases between. There are 15 residues in the CDR3. Germline V CDR1 and CDR2: SQVTM, ANQGSEA. CDR3 bases: TGCAGCGTTATCGGACAGCTCACAGATTATAATGGCTACACCTTC. Residues: CSVIGQLTDYNGYTF.

The V call is TRBV6-5, the J call TRBJ2-7; TRBD2 might be the D (6 bases). CDR1 and CDR2 from the germline V gene are MNHEY and SVGAGI. The CDR3 has 12 residues. V lost 8 bases and J lost 4, with 12 bases in between. CDR3 sequence (DNA): TGTGCCAGCGGAGGGGTAGAGTACGAGCAGTACTTC. It specifies CASGGVEYEQYF.

The CDR3 DNA reads as TGTGCCAGCAGTATGCGATGGGGGCCAGGAAACACCATATATTTT. It specifies CASSMRWGPGNTIYF. The chain combines TRBV6-5 with TRBJ1-3, with D possibly TRBD1 on 6 matching bases. Germline assignment: CDR1 MNHEY and CDR2 SVGAGI. V was trimmed by 5 bases and J by 4 bases, leaving 15 bases between them. The length of the CDR3 is 15 residues.

The rearrangement joins TRBV7-8 to TRBJ1-6, with D possibly TRBD1 on 6 matching bases. Germline-derived CDR1 and CDR2 are SGHVS and FQNEAQ. CDR3 length equals 19 residues. V was pared by 2 bases and J by 0 bases, with 17 bases between. The CDR3 DNA reads as TGTGCCAGCAGCTTACAGGGGTTTATGGGAAGCTCCTATAATTCACCCCTCCACTTT. Translated: CASSLQGFMGSSYNSPLHF.

V usage is TRBV28 and J usage is TRBJ1-5, with D maybe TRBD1 (6 bases). The CDR3 has 13 amino acids. In germline, CDR1 is MDHEN, CDR2 SYDVKM. Trimming left V 6 bases short and J 6 bases short, with 12 bases between. The CDR3 bases are TGTGCCAGCAGCGACAGGTTTCGTCAGCCCCAGCATTTT. It yields the protein CASSDRFRQPQHF.

The rearrangement links TRBV5-1 to TRBJ1-2; TRBD1 matches 8 bases. V trimming: 0 bases; J trimming: 6 bases; junction bases outside the gene matches: 4. The germline CDR1 and CDR2 sequences are SGHRS and YFSETQ. The CDR3 has 14 residues. The CDR3 region is CASSLGQGRNGYTF. Here the CDR3 DNA reads TGCGCCAGCAGCTTGGGACAGGGGAGGAATGGCTACACCTTC. Combining the CDR3 with reference TRBV5-1 and TRBJ1-2 gives the whole variable domain KAGVTQTPRYLIKTRGQQVTLSCSPISGHRSVSWYQQTPGQGLQFLFEYFSETQRNKGNFPGRFSGRQFSNSRSEMNVSTLELGDSALYLCASSLGQGRNGYTFGSGTRLTVV.

CDR3 sequence reads: CASRGRWQSNSPLHF. Here the CDR3 DNA reads TGTGCCAGCAGGGGCCGGTGGCAGTCAAATTCACCCCTCCACTTT. The V call is TRBV2, the J call TRBJ1-6; D call uncertain. Trimming cost V 6 bases and J 7 bases, with 16 bases left between them. The germline CDR1 and CDR2 sequences are SNHLY and FYNNEI. The CDR3 length is 15 residues.

This chain joins TRBV6-2 or TRBV6-3 and TRBJ1-2, with TRBD1 as a possible D gene (5 bases). CDR3 length: 15 amino acids. CDR1 MNHEY and CDR2 SVGEGT come from the germline V gene. Deletions cut 2 bases from V and 8 bases from J, with 18 bases between. The CDR3 region is CASSYPTTGRFGYTF. The CDR3 DNA reads as TGTGCCAGCAGTTACCCCACCACAGGCCGGTTCGGCTACACCTTC.

The chain carries TRBV2 and TRBJ2-5, with no clear D. Germline loops: CDR1 SNHLY, CDR2 FYNNEI. V lost 3 bases, J lost 4 bases, and 15 bases lay in between. There are 15 residues in the CDR3. CDR3 coding DNA: TGTGCCAGCAGTGACCCTCCTTATCCACTAGAGACCCAGTACTTC. This codes for CASSDPPYPLETQYF.

V usage is TRBV2 and J usage is TRBJ1-2, with a tentative D call TRBD1 (6 bases). Between the trimmed V and J ends, which lost 8 bases and 6 bases, there was a span of 22 bases. This CDR3 comprises 15 residues. CDR1 SNHLY and CDR2 FYNNEI come from the germline V gene. The CDR3 sequence: CASSLGVAGENGYTF. CDR3 DNA: TGTGCCAGCTCCCTAGGGGTCGCAGGGGAGAATGGCTACACCTTC.

The genes are TRBV6-1 and TRBJ2-4; D might be TRBD1 (5 bases). This CDR3 has 13 residues. Germline CDR1 MNHNS, CDR2 SASEGT. With 2 bases removed from V and 8 bases from J, the gap between germline ends came to 10 bases. CDR3 loop: CASSEIVGDIQYF. The CDR3 DNA reads TGTGCCAGCAGTGAAATAGTAGGGGACATTCAGTACTTC.

The chain employs TRBV27 and TRBJ1-3, with 9 bases that match TRBD1. V lost 6 bases, J lost 2 bases, and 14 bases stayed unmatched. The CDR3 has 18 residues. Germline CDR1 is MNHEY and CDR2 is SMNVEV (reference sequence). As DNA, the CDR3 is TGTGCCAGCAGGCTCCCGGGACAGGGAAGACTGCCTGGAAACACCATATATTTT. Protein product: CASRLPGQGRLPGNTIYF.

This chain's CDR3 is CATSGTGRGSTNEKLFF. The CDR3 bases are TGTGCCACCAGCGGGACAGGTAGAGGTTCAACTAATGAAAAACTGTTTTTT. The chain is built from TRBV15 and TRBJ1-4; TRBD1 matches at 8 bases. The CDR3 has 17 residues. V lost 5 bases, J lost 0 bases, and 8 bases stayed unmatched. CDR1 is LNHNV and CDR2 is YYDKDF in the germline V gene (reference sequence).

Written as DNA, the CDR3 is TGTGCCAGCAGCCCTGCGGCTTCCTCCTACGAGCAGTACTTC. The encoded protein is CASSPAASSYEQYF. The rearrangement joins TRBV5-8 to TRBJ2-7; D unresolved. V gave up 4 bases and J gave up 0 bases, with 11 bases separating them. The CDR3 extends over 14 amino acids. Germline assignment: CDR1 SGHTS and CDR2 YDEGEE.